Sequencing of this T cell receptor (beta chain) was carried out in a study of follicular helper T cells after annual influenza vaccination. The time point is: 2014-2015 season, pre-vaccination. The assay was immunoSEQ multiplex PCR, and TCRdb's table has in-frame clones only and misses some. The sample lists approximately 13,000 clones, roughly 78% seen once, with 0.4% to 0.55% in the top ten. The CDR3 covers 16 residues. V shed 4 bases and J 2 bases; nucleotides not matched to a gene: 4. Germline loops: CDR1 SGHTS, CDR2 YDEGEE. Points from the study as a whole: ICOS+CD38+ cTfh clonality change tracked circulating plasmablast frequency change. Most later recoveries of Day 7 ICOS+CD38+ clones were ICOS-CD38- cTfh.

A note on this clone: Its cognate antigen is unknown.

The sequencing here drew on CXCR5- memory CD4+ T cells sorted from blood, taken on the day of influenza vaccination. This sequence originates from an adult who received the influenza vaccine. The rearrangement links TRBV5-8 to TRBJ2-3; 13 bases agree with TRBD2. The CDR3 sequence is CASSPGLAGSTDTQYF. The CDR3 nucleotides read TGTGCCAGCAGCCCGGGACTAGCGGGGTCCACAGATACGCAGTATTTT.